Listed below are T cell receptor beta chains from one sample, sequenced in a study of T cells expressing NK-cell markers. From its re-call of the 5' RACE reads, TCRdb lists each CDR3 protein once, without DNA. The listing records roughly 380,000 distinct CDR3 sequences. The sequenced sample was blood T cells: a sorted CD56 or NKG2C T cell subset, CD4+ or CD8+ T cells, or bulk PBMC T cells (not recorded which). The receptors originated from a man between 18 and 69 years old in good health. Both conserved end residues are part of each CDR3.

V gene	J gene	CDR3 protein
TRBV11-2	TRBJ2-3	CASSLRRTSGGADTQYF
TRBV19	TRBJ1-5	CASSIPDYSNQPQHF
TRBV21-1	TRBJ1-2	CASSNAAQVFYGYTF
TRBV3-1	TRBJ1-6	CASSQRGTSHNSPLHF
TRBV10-3	TRBJ2-1	CAIRRPGTTGEQFF
TRBV10-3	TRBJ1-5	CAIRSGTYDNQPQHF
TRBV12-3/TRBV12-4	TRBJ1-3	CASSQQGSGNTIYF
TRBV29-1	TRBJ1-2	CSVPDRAEDGYTF
TRBV28	TRBJ2-3	CAGYDRYTDTQYF
TRBV24-1	TRBJ2-1	CATSERITSGGWYNEQFF
TRBV19	TRBJ2-5	CASSPSVGGVETQYF
TRBV6-2/TRBV6-3	TRBJ1-2	CASRTGGAEGYGYTF
TRBV6-5	TRBJ1-1	CASSYRVVGNTEAFF
TRBV28	TRBJ2-7	CASSPKVGHRGKKQYF